The 18 T cell receptor beta chains reported below all come from one sample, sequenced in a study of blood T cell repertoires in COVID-19. TCRdb keeps only in-frame clones here, not all; method: immunoSEQ multiplex PCR. The table records 90,000 to 150,000 clones, about 83% of them present only once. The sequencing sample was made of peripheral blood. These receptor sequences come from a woman aged 45-59 years with acute or convalescent COVID-19.

J is TRBJ2-1 and V is TRBV3-1 (or the pseudogene TRBV3-2); D perhaps matches TRBD2 (6 bases). Germline V gene lookup returns CDR1 LGHDT and CDR2 YNNKEL (reference sequence). V shed 3 bases and J shed 6 bases, with 12 bases lying between them. The CDR3 runs to 14 residues. The CDR3 here is CASSQGGESNEQFF. The DNA for the CDR3 is TGTGCCAGCAGCCAGGGAGGCGAGTCCAATGAGCAGTTCTTC.

V and J are TRBV5-1 and TRBJ1-1; D perhaps matches TRBD1 (6 bases). CDR1 is SGHRS and CDR2 is YFSETQ in the germline V gene. V lost 4 bases and J lost 1, with 8 bases in between. The CDR3 runs to 13 residues. In DNA, the CDR3 is TGCGCCAGCAGCAAGGACAGGAACACTGAAGCTTTCTTT. Encoded protein: CASSKDRNTEAFF.

This chain uses TRBV2 with TRBJ2-5, with 9 nucleotides matching TRBD2. The CDR3 spans 15 residues. The J segment lost 1 base and the V segment lost 4 bases, leaving 4 bases of the junction unmatched. CDR1 is SNHLY and CDR2 is FYNNEI in the germline V gene. The CDR3: CASSGASGVQETQYF. The CDR3 DNA follows: TGTGCCAGCAGTGGGGCTAGCGGGGTCCAAGAGACCCAGTACTTC.

The genes are TRBV10-2 and TRBJ2-7, with TRBD1 matching 9 bases. Germline V CDR1 and CDR2: WSHSY, SAAADI. CDR3 length equals 14 residues. V lost 5 bases to trimming and J lost 6 bases; unmatched junction nucleotides: 8. The CDR3 here is CASSWDRVQGEQYF. In DNA, the CDR3 is TGCGCCAGCAGTTGGGACAGGGTACAGGGCGAGCAGTACTTC.

The chain joins TRBV7-2 to TRBJ2-1, with TRBD1 matching over 10 bases. The trim removed 5 bases at V and 7 bases at J, leaving 5 bases unmatched. The CDR3 runs to 14 residues. Per the germline V gene, CDR1 is SGHTA and CDR2 is FQGNSA. CDR3 DNA: TGTGCCAGCAGCACCCGGACAGGGGGTAATGAGCAGTTCTTC. It encodes CASSTRTGGNEQFF.

The J gene is TRBJ2-5, the V gene TRBV4-3; no reliable D call. The CDR3 runs to 15 residues. CDR1 and CDR2 (germline): LGHNA, YSLEER. V lost 0 bases and J 6 bases, leaving 14 bases between the germline ends. The CDR3 DNA follows: TGCGCCAGCAGCCAAGATTTTTTGGTGAGGCAGACCCAGTACTTC. It translates to CASSQDFLVRQTQYF.

The chain employs TRBV3-1 (or the pseudogene TRBV3-2) and TRBJ2-6; D is unresolved. Looked up from germline, CDR1 is LGHDT and CDR2 is YNNKEL (reference sequence). The V gene lost 7 bases and the J gene lost 3 bases, with 7 bases spanning the gap. The CDR3 totals 13 residues. CDR3 sequence: CASTTVGANVLTF. CDR3 DNA sequence: TGTGCCAGCACCACGGTTGGGGCCAACGTCCTGACTTTC.

As concerns this clone: This specimen includes other DNA sequences encoding the same CDR3. CDR3 amino acids: CASSPAGNTEAFF. CDR3 in DNA: TGCGCCAGCAGCCCCGCGGGGAACACTGAAGCTTTCTTT. The chain combines TRBV5-1 with TRBJ1-1; D ambiguous. The germline V gene encodes CDR1 SGHRS and CDR2 YFSETQ. V lost 4 bases and J lost 1, with 8 bases in between. The CDR3 sequence is 13 residues long. Full variable domain (missing parts from reference TRBV5-1 and TRBJ1-1): KAGVTQTPRYLIKTRGQQVTLSCSPISGHRSVSWYQQTPGQGLQFLFEYFSETQRNKGNFPGRFSGRQFSNSRSEMNVSTLELGDSALYLCASSPAGNTEAFFGQGTRLTVV.

The chain couples TRBV3-1 (or the pseudogene TRBV3-2) to TRBJ1-2; weak D call: TRBD1 (5 bases). V lost 5 bases, J lost 4 bases, and 11 bases lay in between. The CDR3 has 13 amino acids. Germline loops: CDR1 LGHDT, CDR2 YNNKEL (reference sequence). CDR3 residues: CASSIDRIYGYTF. In nucleotides, the CDR3 is TGTGCCAGCAGCATCGACAGAATCTATGGCTACACCTTC.

The chain links TRBV4-1 to TRBJ2-7; 7 bases are a match to TRBD1. From germline, CDR1 is MGHRA and CDR2 YSYEKL. V was pared by 1 base and J by 3 bases, with 6 bases of the junction left unmatched. The CDR3 runs 15 residues. The DNA of the CDR3 is TGCGCCAGCAGCCAAGTAAGAGGGGGCGGCTACGAGCAGTACTTC. This codes for CASSQVRGGGYEQYF.

The rearrangement links TRBV12-3 or TRBV12-4 to TRBJ2-1, with TRBD1 matching over 7 bases. V lost 7 bases to trimming and J lost 9 bases; unmatched junction nucleotides: 9. This CDR3 has 13 amino acids. The CDR3 DNA reads TGTGCCAGCACCCAGGGGGTTATAGGTGAGCAGTTCTTC. Translating it yields CASTQGVIGEQFF.

The chain couples TRBV5-1 to TRBJ1-3; D is unresolved. Germline CDR1 is SGHRS and CDR2 is YFSETQ. The germline V and J ends were trimmed by 0 bases and 0 bases, with 10 bases remaining between them. This CDR3 spans 16 amino acids. The CDR3, as DNA: TGCGCCAGCAGCTTGGACGCGGGGAGCTCTGGAAACACCATATATTTT. Encoded protein: CASSLDAGSSGNTIYF.

The gene calls are TRBV11-1 and TRBJ2-1, with 8 positions matching TRBD1. In germline, CDR1 is SGHAT, CDR2 FQDESV (reference sequence). Germline trimming cut 2 bases from V and 7 bases from J; bases unmatched to any gene: 7. This CDR3 has 15 amino acids. The CDR3 DNA reads TGTGCCAGCAGCTTAAGGACAGGGTTGAGTAATGAGCAGTTCTTC. It codes for CASSLRTGLSNEQFF.

The CDR3 DNA reads TGCGCCAGCAGCCTGATCCAGGGGGTTGGTGAAAAACTGTTTTTT. This sequence encodes CASSLIQGVGEKLFF. The chain couples TRBV5-1 to TRBJ1-4, with TRBD1 matching 7 bases. The CDR3 extends over 15 amino acids. Trimming cost V 4 bases and J 7 bases; bases outside gene matches: 10. Germline V CDR1 and CDR2: SGHRS, YFSETQ.

The chain carries TRBV2 and TRBJ2-7; 9 bases map to TRBD2. The junction had 3 bases not matched to a gene; V was cut back by 6 bases and J by 0 bases. Germline loops: CDR1 SNHLY, CDR2 FYNNEI. CDR3 length: 14 residues. The CDR3 is CASRASGTSYEQYF. For the CDR3, the DNA is TGTGCCAGCAGAGCTAGCGGGACCTCCTACGAGCAGTACTTC.

The chain employs TRBV30 and TRBJ1-4, with unresolved D. This CDR3 has 14 residues. Germline V lookup: CDR1 GTSNPN, CDR2 SVGIG (reference sequence). With 3 bases removed from V and 4 bases from J, the gap between germline ends came to 12 bases. CDR3 sequence: CAWSQGLINEKLFF. Here the CDR3 DNA reads TGTGCCTGGAGCCAAGGACTGATTAATGAAAAACTGTTTTTT.

V and J are TRBV19 and TRBJ2-2, with 9 bases matching TRBD1. This CDR3 has 15 amino acids. The V gene's germline CDR1 is LNHDA and CDR2 SQIVND (reference sequence). J gave up 5 bases and V 5 bases, and 6 bases lay outside the gene matches. The CDR3 here is CASSPRDRDTGELFF. For the CDR3, the DNA is TGTGCCAGTAGTCCCCGGGACAGGGATACCGGGGAGCTGTTTTTT.

The chain recombines TRBV5-1 with TRBJ1-1, with 8 bases fitting TRBD1. The V gene's germline CDR1 is SGHRS and CDR2 YFSETQ. V gave up 0 bases and J gave up 4 bases; unmatched junction bases: 5. The CDR3 covers 15 residues. In DNA form, the CDR3 reads TGCGCCAGCAGCTTGGTTCCAGGGGGCAGCACTGAAGCTTTCTTT. Protein sequence: CASSLVPGGSTEAFF.